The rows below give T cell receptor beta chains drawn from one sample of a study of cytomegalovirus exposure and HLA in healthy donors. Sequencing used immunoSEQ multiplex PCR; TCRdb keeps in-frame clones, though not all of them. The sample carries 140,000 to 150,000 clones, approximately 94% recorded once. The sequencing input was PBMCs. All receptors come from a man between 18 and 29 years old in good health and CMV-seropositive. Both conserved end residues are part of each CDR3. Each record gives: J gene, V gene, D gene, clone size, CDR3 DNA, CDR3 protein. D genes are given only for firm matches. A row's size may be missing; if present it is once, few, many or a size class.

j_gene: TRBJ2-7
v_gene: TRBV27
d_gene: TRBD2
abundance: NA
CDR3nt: TGTGCCAGCAACCGTAGCGGGGGGAGCTCCTACGAGCAGTACTTC
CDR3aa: CASNRSGGSSYEQYF

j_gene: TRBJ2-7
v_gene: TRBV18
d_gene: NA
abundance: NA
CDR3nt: TGTGCCAGCTCGGGGGGGGCGCCCGGAAACGAGCAGTACTTC
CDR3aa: CASSGGAPGNEQYF

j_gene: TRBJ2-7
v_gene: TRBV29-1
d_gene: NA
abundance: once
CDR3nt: TGCAGCGTTCGGGCCTCGGCAGGGACCTACGAGCAGTACTTC
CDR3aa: CSVRASAGTYEQYF

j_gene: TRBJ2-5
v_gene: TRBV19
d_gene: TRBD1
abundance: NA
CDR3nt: TGTGCCAGTAGTTCGGGACAGGAGGAGACCCAGTACTTC
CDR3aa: CASSSGQEETQYF

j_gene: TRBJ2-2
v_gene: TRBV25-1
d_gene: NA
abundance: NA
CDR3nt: TGTGCCAGCAGTGGGAGGGGTGGCACCGGGGAGCTGTTTTTT
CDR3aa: CASSGRGGTGELFF

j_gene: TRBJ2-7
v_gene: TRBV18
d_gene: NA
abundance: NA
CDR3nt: TGTGCCAGCTCACGGCGGGGCAGGGACTACGAGCAGTACTTC
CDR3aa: CASSRRGRDYEQYF

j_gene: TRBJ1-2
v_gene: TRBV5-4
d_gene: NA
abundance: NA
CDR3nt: TGTGCCAGCAGCTTAGGACAGCTTTATGGCTACACCTTC
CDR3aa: CASSLGQLYGYTF

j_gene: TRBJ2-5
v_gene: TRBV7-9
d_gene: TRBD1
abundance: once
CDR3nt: TGTGCCAGCAGCTTAGGGGAGACAGGGGGCGGAGAGACCCAGTACTTC
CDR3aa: CASSLGETGGGETQYF

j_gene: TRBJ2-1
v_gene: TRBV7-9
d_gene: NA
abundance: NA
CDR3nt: TGTGCCAGCAGCTCGAGTAGGCTAGATGAGCAGTTCTTC
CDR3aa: CASSSSRLDEQFF

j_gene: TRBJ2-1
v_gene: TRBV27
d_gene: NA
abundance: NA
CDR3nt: TGTGCCAGCAGTTTACGGCGGATGTACAATGAGCAGTTCTTC
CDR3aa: CASSLRRMYNEQFF

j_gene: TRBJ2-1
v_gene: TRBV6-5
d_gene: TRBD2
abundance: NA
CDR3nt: TGTGCCAGCAGTTACTCTGCGGGAGGGCCTCTAGGTGAGCAGTTCTTC
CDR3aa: CASSYSAGGPLGEQFF

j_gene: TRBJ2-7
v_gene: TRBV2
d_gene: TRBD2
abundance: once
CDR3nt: TGTGCCAGCAGTGAAGCAGGGCCACTAGCGGGAGGCTACGAGCAGTACTTC
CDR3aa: CASSEAGPLAGGYEQYF

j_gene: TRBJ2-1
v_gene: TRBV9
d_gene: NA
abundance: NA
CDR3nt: TGTGCCTCGAGCCAGCGTTGGGTGGGTGAGCAGTTCTTC
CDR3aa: CASSQRWVGEQFF

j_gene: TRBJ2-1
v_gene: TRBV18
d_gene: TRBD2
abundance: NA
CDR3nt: TGTGCCAGCGCTGGAGTGGCGGGAGTCAATGAGCAGTTCTTC
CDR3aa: CASAGVAGVNEQFF

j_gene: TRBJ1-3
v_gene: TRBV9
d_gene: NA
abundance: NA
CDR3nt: TGTGCCAGCAGCGTAGATTCGCAGTCTGGAAACACCATATATTTT
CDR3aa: CASSVDSQSGNTIYF

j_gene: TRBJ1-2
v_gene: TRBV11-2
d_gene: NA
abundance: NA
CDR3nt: TGTGCCAGCAGCTTAGATGGGACAAGGAGATACTATGGCTACACCTTC
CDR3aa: CASSLDGTRRYYGYTF

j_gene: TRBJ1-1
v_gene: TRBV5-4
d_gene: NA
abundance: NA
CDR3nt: TGTGCCAGCACCCAAGGTGGGGGGGAGAACACTGAAGCTTTCTTT
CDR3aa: CASTQGGGENTEAFF

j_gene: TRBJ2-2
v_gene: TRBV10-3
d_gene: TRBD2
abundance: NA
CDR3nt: TGTGCCATCAGTGAGCGGCTAGCGGACAACACCGGGGAGCTGTTTTTT
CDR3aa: CAISERLADNTGELFF

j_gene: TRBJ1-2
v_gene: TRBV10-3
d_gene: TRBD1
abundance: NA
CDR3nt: TGTGCCATCACCCCGGGGACAGGGAGAGACTGGGGCTACACCTTC
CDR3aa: CAITPGTGRDWGYTF

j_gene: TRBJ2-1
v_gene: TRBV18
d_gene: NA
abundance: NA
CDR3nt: TGTGCCAGCTCACCTAGGACAAATAACAATGAGCAGTTCTTC
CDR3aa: CASSPRTNNNEQFF

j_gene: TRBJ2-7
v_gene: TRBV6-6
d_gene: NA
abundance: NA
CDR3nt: TGTGCCAGCAGTTACTTGCCGGGGGCCTACGAGCAGTACTTC
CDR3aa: CASSYLPGAYEQYF

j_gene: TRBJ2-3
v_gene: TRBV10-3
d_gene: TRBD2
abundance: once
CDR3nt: TGTGCCATCATGGGGGGGAGCACAGATACGCAGTATTTT
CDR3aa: CAIMGGSTDTQYF

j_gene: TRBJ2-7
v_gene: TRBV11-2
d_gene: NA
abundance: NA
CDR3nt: TGTGCCAGCAGCTTAGTGGGGGGAGGGGACAAAGACTACGAGCAGTACTTC
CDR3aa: CASSLVGGGDKDYEQYF

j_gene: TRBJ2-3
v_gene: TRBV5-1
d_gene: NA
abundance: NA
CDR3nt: TGCGCCAGCAACCTGCAGGGTCCAGATACGCAGTATTTT
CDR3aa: CASNLQGPDTQYF

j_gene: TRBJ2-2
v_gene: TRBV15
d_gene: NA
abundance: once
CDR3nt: TGTGCCACCAGCAGAGACACTACGAGCGGCCACCGCAACACCGGGGAGCTGTTTTTT
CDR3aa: CATSRDTTSGHRNTGELFF

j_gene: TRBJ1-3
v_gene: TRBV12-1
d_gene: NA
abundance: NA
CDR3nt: TGTGCCAGCAGCTTTGGATTCAAGGGCCAGGGAAAGAGGAACACCATATATTTT
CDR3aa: CASSFGFKGQGKRNTIYF

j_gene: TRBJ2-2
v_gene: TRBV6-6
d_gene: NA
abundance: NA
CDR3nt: TGTGCCAGCAGGATACAGGGGACTAACACCGGGGAGCTGTTTTTT
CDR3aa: CASRIQGTNTGELFF

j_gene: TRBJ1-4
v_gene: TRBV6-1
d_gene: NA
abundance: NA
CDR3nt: TGTGCCAGCAGTGGCAGAATAAATGAAAAACTGTTTTTT
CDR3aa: CASSGRINEKLFF

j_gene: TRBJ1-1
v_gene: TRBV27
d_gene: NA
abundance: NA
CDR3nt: TGTGCCAGCGGAACCCCGGCAAAACCGGGAGCTTTCTTT
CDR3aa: CASGTPAKPGAFF

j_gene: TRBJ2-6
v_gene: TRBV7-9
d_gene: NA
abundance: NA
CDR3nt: TGTGCCAGCAGCTTGAGGAGTGGGGCCAACGTCCTGACTTTC
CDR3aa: CASSLRSGANVLTF

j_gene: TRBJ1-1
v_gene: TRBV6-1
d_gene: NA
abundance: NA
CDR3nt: TGTGCCAGCAGAGGGGGGGCCACGTACACTGAAGCTTTCTTT
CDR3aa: CASRGGATYTEAFF

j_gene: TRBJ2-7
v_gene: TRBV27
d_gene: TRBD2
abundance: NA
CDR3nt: TGTGCCAGCAGTTTATCGATGTCTAGCGGGAGGTTTGTTTACGAGCAGTACTTC
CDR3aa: CASSLSMSSGRFVYEQYF

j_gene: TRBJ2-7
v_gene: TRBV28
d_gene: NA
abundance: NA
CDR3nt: TGTGCCAGCAGTAGGACTGATGACTCCGAGCAGTACTTC
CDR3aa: CASSRTDDSEQYF

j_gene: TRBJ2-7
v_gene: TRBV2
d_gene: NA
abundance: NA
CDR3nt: TGTGCCAGCAGCGAGCAGGTTACCTACGAGCAGTACTTC
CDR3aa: CASSEQVTYEQYF

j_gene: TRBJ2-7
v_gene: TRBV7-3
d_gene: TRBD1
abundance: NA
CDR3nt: TGTGCCAGCAGCTTACTCGGGACAGGGGTTGCCGAGCAGTACTTC
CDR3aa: CASSLLGTGVAEQYF

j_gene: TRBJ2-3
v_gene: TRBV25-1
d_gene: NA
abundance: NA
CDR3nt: TGTGCCAGCAGTAATCCCTACACAGATACGCAGTATTTT
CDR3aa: CASSNPYTDTQYF

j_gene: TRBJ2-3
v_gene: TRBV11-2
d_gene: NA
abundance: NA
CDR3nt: TGTGCCAGCAGCTTAGGTCCTAACACAGATACGCAGTATTTT
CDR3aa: CASSLGPNTDTQYF

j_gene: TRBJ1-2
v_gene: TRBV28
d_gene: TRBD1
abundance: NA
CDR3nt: TGTGCCAGCAGTCCTTGGGACAGGGGGCATGGCTACACCTTC
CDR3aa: CASSPWDRGHGYTF

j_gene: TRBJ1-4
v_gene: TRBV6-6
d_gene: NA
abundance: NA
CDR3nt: TGTGCCGCAGGGGAAAAACTGTTTTTT
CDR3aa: CAAGEKLFF

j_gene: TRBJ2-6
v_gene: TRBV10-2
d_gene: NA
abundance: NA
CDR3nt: TGCGCCGGCTCCTCTGGGGCCAACGTCCTGACTTTC
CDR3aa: CAGSSGANVLTF

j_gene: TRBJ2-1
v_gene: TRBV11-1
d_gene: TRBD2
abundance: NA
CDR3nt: TGTGCCAGCAGGAGAGAGGGACTAGCGGGAGGGCCTAGTAGGAATGAGCAGTTCTTC
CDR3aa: CASRREGLAGGPSRNEQFF

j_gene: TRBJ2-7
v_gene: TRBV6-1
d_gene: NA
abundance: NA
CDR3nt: TGTGCCAGCAGCCTAACCTACGAGCAGTACTTC
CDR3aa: CASSLTYEQYF

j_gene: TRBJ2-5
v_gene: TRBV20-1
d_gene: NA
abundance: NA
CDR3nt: TGCAGTGCTACCAGAGGGGAGACCCAGTACTTC
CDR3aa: CSATRGETQYF

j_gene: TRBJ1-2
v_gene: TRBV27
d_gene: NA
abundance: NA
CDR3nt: TGTGCCAGCAGTAGCTTAGGGGGCTATGGCTACACCTTC
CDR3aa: CASSSLGGYGYTF

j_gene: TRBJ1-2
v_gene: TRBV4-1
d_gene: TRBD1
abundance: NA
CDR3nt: TGCGCCAGCAGCTTCTCAGGGGGCTTGGGCTACACCTTC
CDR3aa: CASSFSGGLGYTF

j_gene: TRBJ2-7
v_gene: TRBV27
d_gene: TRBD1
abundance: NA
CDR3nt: TGTGCCAGCAGTGGGGTAGGGCGGACAGGGTGGTCCTACGAGCAGTACTTC
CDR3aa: CASSGVGRTGWSYEQYF

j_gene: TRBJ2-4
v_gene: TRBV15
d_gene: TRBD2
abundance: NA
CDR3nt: TGTGCCACCAGCACCTCGAAAAGCGGGAGTGAGGCCAAAAACATTCAGTACTTC
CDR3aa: CATSTSKSGSEAKNIQYF

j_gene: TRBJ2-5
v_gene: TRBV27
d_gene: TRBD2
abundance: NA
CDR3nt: TGTGCCAGCAGTTTATTGCGGGGGACGGGCCAAGAGACCCAGTACTTC
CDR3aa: CASSLLRGTGQETQYF

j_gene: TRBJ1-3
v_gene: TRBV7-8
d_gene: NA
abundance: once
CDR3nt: TGTGCCAGCAGCTTAGTGGAGGGGAGTGGAAACACCATATATTTT
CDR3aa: CASSLVEGSGNTIYF

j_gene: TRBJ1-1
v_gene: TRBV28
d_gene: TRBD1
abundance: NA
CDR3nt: TGTGCCAGCACCTTACCCGGGACAGCCATCACTGAAGCTTTCTTT
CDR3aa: CASTLPGTAITEAFF

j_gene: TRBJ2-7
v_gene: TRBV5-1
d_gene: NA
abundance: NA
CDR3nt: TGCGCCAGCAGCTTGGGAGGATACGAGCAGTACTTC
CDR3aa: CASSLGGYEQYF

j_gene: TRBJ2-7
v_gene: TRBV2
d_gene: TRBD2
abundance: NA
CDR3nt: TGTGCCAGCAGTAAAGGGCCGGGACTAGCGGGAGCCGGGGGCTACGAGCAGTACTTC
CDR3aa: CASSKGPGLAGAGGYEQYF